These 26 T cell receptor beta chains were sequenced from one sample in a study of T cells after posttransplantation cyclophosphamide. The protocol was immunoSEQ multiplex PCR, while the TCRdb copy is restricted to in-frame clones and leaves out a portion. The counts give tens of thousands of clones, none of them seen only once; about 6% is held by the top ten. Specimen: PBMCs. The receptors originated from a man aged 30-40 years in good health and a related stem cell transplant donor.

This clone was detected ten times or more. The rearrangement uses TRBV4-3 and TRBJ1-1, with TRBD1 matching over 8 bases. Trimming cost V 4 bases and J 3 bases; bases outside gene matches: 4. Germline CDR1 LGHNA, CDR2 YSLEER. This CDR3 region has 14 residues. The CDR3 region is CASSRDRGHTEAFF. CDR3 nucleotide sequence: TGCGCCAGCAGCCGAGACAGGGGCCACACTGAAGCTTTCTTT.

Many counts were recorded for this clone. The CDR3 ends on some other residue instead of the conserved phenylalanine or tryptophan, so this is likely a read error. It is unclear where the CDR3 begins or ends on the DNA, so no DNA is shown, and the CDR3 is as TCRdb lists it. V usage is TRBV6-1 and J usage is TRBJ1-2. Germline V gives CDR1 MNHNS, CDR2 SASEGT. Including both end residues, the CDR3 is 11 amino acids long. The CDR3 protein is CASSEADWELI.

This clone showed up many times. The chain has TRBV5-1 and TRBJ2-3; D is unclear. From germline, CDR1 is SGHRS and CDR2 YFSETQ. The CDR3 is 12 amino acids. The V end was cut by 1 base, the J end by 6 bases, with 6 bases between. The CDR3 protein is CASSLSADTQYF. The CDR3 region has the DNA TGCGCCAGCAGCTTGTCAGCGGATACGCAGTATTTT.

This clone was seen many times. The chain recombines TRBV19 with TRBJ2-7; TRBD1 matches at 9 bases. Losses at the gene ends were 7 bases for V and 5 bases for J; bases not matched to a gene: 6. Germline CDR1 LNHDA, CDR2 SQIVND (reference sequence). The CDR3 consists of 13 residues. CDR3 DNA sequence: TGTGCCAGTAAGGGGACAGGGACGAACGAGCAGTACTTC. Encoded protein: CASKGTGTNEQYF.

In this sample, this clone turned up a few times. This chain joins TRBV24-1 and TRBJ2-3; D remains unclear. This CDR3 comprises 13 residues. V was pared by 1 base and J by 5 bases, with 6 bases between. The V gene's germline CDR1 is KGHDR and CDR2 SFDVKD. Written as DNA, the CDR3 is TGTGCCACCAGTGATTTTGGCGGAGATACGCAGTATTTT. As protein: CATSDFGGDTQYF.

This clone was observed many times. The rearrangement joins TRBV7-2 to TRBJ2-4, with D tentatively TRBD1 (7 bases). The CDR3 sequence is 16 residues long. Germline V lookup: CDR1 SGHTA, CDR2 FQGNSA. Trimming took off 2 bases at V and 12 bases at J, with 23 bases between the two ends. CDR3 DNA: TGTGCCAGCAGCTTAATCTGGGCACCCAGGGGGGAAGCTCAGTACTTC. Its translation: CASSLIWAPRGEAQYF.

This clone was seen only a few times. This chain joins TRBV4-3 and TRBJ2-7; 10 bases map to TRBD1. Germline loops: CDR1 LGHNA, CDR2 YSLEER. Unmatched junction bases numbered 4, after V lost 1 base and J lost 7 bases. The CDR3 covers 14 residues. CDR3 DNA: TGCGCCAGCAGCCAAGGACAGGGGGCGGATGAGCAGTACTTC. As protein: CASSQGQGADEQYF.

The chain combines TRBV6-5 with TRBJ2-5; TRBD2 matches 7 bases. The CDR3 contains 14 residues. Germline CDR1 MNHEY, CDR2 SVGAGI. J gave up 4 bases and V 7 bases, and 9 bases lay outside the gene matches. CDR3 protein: CASTHPGGGETQYF. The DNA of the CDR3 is TGTGCCAGCACCCACCCTGGGGGGGGAGAGACCCAGTACTTC.

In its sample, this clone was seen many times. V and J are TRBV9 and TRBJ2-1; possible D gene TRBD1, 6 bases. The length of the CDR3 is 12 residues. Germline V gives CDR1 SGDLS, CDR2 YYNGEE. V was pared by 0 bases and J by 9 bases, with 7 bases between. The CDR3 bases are TGTGCCAGCAGCGTAGTAGGGGGTGAGCAGTTCTTC. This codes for CASSVVGGEQFF.

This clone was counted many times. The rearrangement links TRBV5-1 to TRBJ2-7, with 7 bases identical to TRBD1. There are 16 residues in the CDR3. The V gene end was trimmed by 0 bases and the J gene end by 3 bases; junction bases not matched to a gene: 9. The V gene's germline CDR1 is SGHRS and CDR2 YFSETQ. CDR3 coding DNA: TGCGCCAGCAGCTTGGAAAGGGACAGCCAGTTCTACGAGCAGTACTTC. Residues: CASSLERDSQFYEQYF.

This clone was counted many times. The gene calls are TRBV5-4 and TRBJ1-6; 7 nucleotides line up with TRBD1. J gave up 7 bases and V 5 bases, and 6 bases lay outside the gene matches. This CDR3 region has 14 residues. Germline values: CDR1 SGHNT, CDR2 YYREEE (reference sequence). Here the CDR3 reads CASRPTGRNSPLHF. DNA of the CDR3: TGTGCCAGCAGACCGACAGGGCGAAATTCACCCCTCCACTTT. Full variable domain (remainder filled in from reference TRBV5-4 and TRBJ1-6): ETGVTQSPTHLIKTRGQQVTLRCSSQSGHNTVSWYQQALGQGPQFIFQYYREEENGRGNFPPRFSGLQFPNYSSELNVNALELDDSALYLCASRPTGRNSPLHFGNGTRLTVT.

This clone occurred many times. The CDR3 protein is CASSSLYTDTQYF. In DNA form, the CDR3 reads TGTGCCAGCAGCTCGCTATACACAGATACGCAGTATTTT. The V call is TRBV7-9, the J call TRBJ2-3; D not certain. The CDR3 is made up of 13 amino acids. Germline V gene lookup returns CDR1 SEHNR and CDR2 FQNEAQ (reference sequence). V lost 4 bases to trimming and J lost 2 bases, with 7 bases between them. The variable domain in full, with the rest retrieved from reference TRBV7-9 and TRBJ2-3, is DTGVSQNPRHKITKRGQNVTFRCDPISEHNRLYWYRQTLGQGPEFLTYFQNEAQLEKSRLLSDRFSAERPKGSFSTLEIQRTEQGDSAMYLCASSSLYTDTQYFGPGTRLTVL.

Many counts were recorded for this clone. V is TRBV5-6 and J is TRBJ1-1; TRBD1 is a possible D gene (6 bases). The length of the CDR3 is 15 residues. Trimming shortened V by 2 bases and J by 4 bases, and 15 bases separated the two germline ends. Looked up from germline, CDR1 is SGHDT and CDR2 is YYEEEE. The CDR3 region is CASSLTGTWGTEAFF. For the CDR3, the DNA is TGTGCCAGCAGCTTAACAGGGACCTGGGGCACTGAAGCTTTCTTT.

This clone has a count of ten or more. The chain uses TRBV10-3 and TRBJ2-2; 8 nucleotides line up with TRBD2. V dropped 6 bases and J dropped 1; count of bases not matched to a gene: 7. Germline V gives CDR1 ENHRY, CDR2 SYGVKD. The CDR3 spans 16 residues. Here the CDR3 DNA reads TGTGCCATCAGCGGTTCCAGCGGGGGGAACACCGGGGAGCTGTTTTTT. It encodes CAISGSSGGNTGELFF.

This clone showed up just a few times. As DNA, the CDR3 is TGTGCCAGCAGCTTGGGGGGATCTCAAGAGACCCAGTACTTC. Amino acid sequence: CASSLGGSQETQYF. V usage is TRBV7-2 and J usage is TRBJ2-5; tentative D call: TRBD2 (6 bases). CDR3 size: 14 residues. CDR1 is SGHTA and CDR2 is FQGNSA in the germline V gene. Trimming left V 3 bases short and J 2 bases short, with 10 bases between.

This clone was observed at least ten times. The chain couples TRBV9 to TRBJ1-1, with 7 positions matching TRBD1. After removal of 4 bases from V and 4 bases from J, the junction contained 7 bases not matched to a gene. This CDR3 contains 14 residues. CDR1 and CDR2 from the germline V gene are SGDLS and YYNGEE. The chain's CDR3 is CASSSRQGSTEAFF. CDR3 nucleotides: TGTGCCAGCAGCTCGAGACAGGGTTCCACTGAAGCTTTCTTT. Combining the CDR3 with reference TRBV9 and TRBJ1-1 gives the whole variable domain DSGVTQTPKHLITATGQRVTLRCSPRSGDLSVYWYQQSLDQGLQFLIQYYNGEERAKGNILERFSAQQFPDLHSELNLSSLELGDSALYFCASSSRQGSTEAFFGQGTRLTVV.

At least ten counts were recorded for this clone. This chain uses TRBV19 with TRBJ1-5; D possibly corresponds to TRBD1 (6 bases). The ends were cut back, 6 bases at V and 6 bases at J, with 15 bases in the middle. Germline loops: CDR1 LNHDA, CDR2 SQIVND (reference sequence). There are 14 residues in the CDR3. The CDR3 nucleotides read TGTGCCAGTAGCCGTGGGGGCCCGAGTCAGCCCCAGCATTTT. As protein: CASSRGGPSQPQHF. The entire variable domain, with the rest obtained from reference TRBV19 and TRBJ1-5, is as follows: DGGITQSPKYLFRKEGQNVTLSCEQNLNHDAMYWYRQDPGQGLRLIYYSQIVNDFQKGDIAEGYSVSREKKESFPLTVTSAQKNPTAFYLCASSRGGPSQPQHFGDGTRLSIL.

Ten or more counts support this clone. Here the CDR3 DNA reads TGCGCCAGCAGTCTAGACAGGGGTAACAATGAGCAGTTCTTC. Its translation is CASSLDRGNNEQFF. The chain uses TRBV5-1 and TRBJ2-1; TRBD1 agrees at 8 bases. V lost 5 bases and J lost 5; bases outside the gene matches: 6. The CDR3 consists of 14 residues. Germline-derived CDR1 and CDR2 are SGHRS and YFSETQ.

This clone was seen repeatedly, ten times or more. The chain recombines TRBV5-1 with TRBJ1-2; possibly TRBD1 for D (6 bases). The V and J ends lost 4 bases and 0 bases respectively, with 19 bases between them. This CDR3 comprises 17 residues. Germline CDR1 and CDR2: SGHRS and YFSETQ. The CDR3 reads CASSTDSYGSANYGYTF. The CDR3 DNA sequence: TGCGCCAGCAGCACGGACAGTTATGGCTCAGCTAACTATGGCTACACCTTC.

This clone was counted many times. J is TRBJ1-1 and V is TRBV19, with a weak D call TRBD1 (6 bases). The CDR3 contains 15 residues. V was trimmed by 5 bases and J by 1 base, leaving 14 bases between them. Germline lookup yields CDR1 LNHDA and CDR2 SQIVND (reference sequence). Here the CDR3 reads CASSVQGWTNTEAFF. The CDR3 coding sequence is TGTGCCAGTAGTGTACAGGGTTGGACGAACACTGAAGCTTTCTTT.

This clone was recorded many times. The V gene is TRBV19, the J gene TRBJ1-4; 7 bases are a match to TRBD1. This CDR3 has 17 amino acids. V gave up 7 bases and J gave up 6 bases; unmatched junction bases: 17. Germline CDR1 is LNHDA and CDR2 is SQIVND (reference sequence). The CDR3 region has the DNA TGTGCCAGTACTCACATCCCAGGGGGTGAAGGAGATGAAAAACTGTTTTTT. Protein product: CASTHIPGGEGDEKLFF.

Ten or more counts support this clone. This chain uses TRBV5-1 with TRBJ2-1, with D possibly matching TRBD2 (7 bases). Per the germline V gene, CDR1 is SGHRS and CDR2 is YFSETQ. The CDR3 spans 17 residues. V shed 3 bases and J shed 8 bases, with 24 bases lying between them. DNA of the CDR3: TGCGCCAGCAGCTCACAAGGTAGAGGGGGGGCTGATGATGAGCAGTTCTTC. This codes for CASSSQGRGGADDEQFF.

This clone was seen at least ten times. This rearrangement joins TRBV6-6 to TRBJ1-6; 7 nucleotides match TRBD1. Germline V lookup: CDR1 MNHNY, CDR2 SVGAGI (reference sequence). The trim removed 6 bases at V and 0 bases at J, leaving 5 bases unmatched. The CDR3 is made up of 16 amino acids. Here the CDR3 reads CASRLGQFSYNSPLHF. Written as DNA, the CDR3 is TGTGCCAGCAGATTGGGACAGTTCTCCTATAATTCACCCCTCCACTTT.

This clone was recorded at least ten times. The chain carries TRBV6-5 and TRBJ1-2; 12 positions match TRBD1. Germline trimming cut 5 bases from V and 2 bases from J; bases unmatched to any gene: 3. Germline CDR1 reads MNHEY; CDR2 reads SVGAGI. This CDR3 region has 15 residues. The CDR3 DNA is TGTGCCAGCAGTCCGGGACAGGGGGCAAACTATGGCTACACCTTC. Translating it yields CASSPGQGANYGYTF.

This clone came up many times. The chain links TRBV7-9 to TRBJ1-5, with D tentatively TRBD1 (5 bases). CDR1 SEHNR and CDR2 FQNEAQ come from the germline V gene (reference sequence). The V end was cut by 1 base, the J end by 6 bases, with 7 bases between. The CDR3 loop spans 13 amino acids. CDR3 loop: CASSLDGGQPQHF. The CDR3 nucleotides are TGTGCCAGCAGCTTAGACGGGGGTCAGCCCCAGCATTTT.

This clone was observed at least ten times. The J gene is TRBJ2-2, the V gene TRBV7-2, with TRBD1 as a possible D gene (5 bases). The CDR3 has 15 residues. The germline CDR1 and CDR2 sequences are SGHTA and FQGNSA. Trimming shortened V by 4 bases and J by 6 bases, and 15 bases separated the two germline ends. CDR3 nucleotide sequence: TGTGCCAGCAGCTCCCCCCCAGGGTACGCCGGGGAGCTGTTTTTT. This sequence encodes CASSSPPGYAGELFF.